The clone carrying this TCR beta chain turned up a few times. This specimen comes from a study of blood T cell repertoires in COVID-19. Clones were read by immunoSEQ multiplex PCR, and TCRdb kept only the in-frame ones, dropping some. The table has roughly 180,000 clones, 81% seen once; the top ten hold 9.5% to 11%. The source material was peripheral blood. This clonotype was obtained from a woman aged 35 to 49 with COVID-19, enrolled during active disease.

CDR3 sequence: CASSTREGGYTF. DNA for the CDR3: TGTGCCAGCTCAACCCGGGAGGGTGGCTACACCTTC. This chain uses TRBV6-6 with TRBJ1-2, with D uncertain. Between the trimmed V and J ends, which lost 8 bases and 7 bases, there was a span of 14 bases. From germline, CDR1 is MNHNY and CDR2 SVGAGI (reference sequence). This CDR3 region has 12 residues.